A single sample is the source of the 20 T cell receptor beta chains below, sequenced in a study of identical twins. TCRdb passed the 5' RACE reads through MiXCR, listing each CDR3 protein once. The sample yields 550,000 to 700,000 distinct CDR3 sequences, 7.5% to 10% seen once. These data are also associated with another study on yellow fever vaccine responses in identical twins.

The source material was PBMCs. The receptors come from a woman under 30 in good health.

This clonotype came up many times. The chain is built from TRBV11-2 and TRBJ2-2; weak D call: TRBD2 (6 bases). The CDR3 runs 12 residues. CDR1 is SGHAT, CDR2 FQNNGV, per germline. V was cut by 8 bases and J by 4 bases, with 8 bases left in between. Here the CDR3 reads CASRGTTGELFF. In DNA, the CDR3 is TGTGCCAGCCGGGGGACCACCGGGGAGCTGTTTTTT.

This clonotype has ten or more counts. The rearrangement joins TRBV12-3 or TRBV12-4 to TRBJ1-6, with TRBD1 identical over 8 bases. The CDR3 extends over 15 amino acids. V lost 2 bases to trimming and J lost 9 bases; unmatched junction nucleotides: 6. The CDR3 protein is CASSLTGGGISPLHF. CDR3 in DNA: TGTGCCAGCAGTTTAACAGGGGGGGGAATTTCACCCCTCCACTTT.

This clonotype was detected ten times or more. CDR3: CASSPVRGETQYF. In DNA form, the CDR3 reads TGCGCCAGCAGCCCGGTCAGGGGGGAGACCCAGTACTTC. V usage is TRBV5-1 and J usage is TRBJ2-5, with 7 bases fitting TRBD1. Germline V gene data show CDR1 as SGHRS and CDR2 as YFSETQ. V trimming: 4 bases; J trimming: 5 bases; junction bases outside the gene matches: 5. The CDR3 is 13 amino acids.

The chain recombines TRBV5-4 with TRBJ2-5; D may be TRBD1 (6 bases). Germline values: CDR1 SGHNT, CDR2 YYREEE (reference sequence). The V end lost 5 bases, the J end lost 5 bases, and 13 bases lay between the germline ends. The CDR3 has 13 amino acids. The CDR3 is CASRLQGSETQYF. DNA of the CDR3: TGTGCCAGCAGATTACAGGGATCGGAGACCCAGTACTTC.

This clonotype was counted between two and nine times. The V and J genes are TRBV24-1 and TRBJ2-7, with a weak D call TRBD1 (5 bases). Germline CDR1 KGHDR, CDR2 SFDVKD. The CDR3 consists of 13 residues. V lost 5 bases and J lost 7, with 14 bases in between. The DNA of the CDR3 is TGTGCCACCAGTGCTGGTGGGGCTGGAGAGCAGTACTTC. It codes for CATSAGGAGEQYF.

This clonotype was counted ten times or more. V is TRBV13 and J is TRBJ2-7; D gene ambiguous. CDR1 and CDR2 (germline): PRHDT, FYEKMQ (reference sequence). Trimming took off 5 bases at V and 4 bases at J, with 18 bases between the two ends. There are 15 residues in the CDR3. CDR3 region: CASSQTHSVSYEQYF. The CDR3 DNA reads TGTGCCAGCAGCCAGACCCACAGCGTTTCGTACGAGCAGTACTTC.

The table lists this clonotype with a few counts. The chain has TRBV29-1 and TRBJ2-3, with no clear D. Germline values: CDR1 SQVTM, CDR2 ANQGSEA. The ends were cut back, 4 bases at V and 5 bases at J, with 7 bases in the middle. The CDR3 sequence is 11 residues long. The CDR3 nucleotides are TGCAGCGTTGGGCTAGAAGATACGCAGTATTTT. It translates to CSVGLEDTQYF.

The chain uses TRBV6-1 and TRBJ1-1; D is unclear. The CDR3 loop spans 14 amino acids. Germline values: CDR1 MNHNS, CDR2 SASEGT. The V and J ends lost 8 bases and 1 base respectively, with 14 bases between them. The CDR3, as DNA: TGTGCCAGCGGCCGGAGGATGGGGAACACTGAAGCTTTCTTT. Encoded protein: CASGRRMGNTEAFF.

There are many counts of this clonotype. V usage is TRBV12-3 or TRBV12-4 and J usage is TRBJ2-2; D ambiguous. Between the trimmed V and J ends, which lost 5 bases and 6 bases, there was a span of 16 bases. The CDR3 length is 15 residues. The CDR3 sequence: CASSASNLGAGELFF. The CDR3 nucleotides are TGTGCCAGCAGTGCTTCAAATCTGGGCGCCGGGGAGCTGTTTTTT.

This chain joins TRBV18 and TRBJ2-2, with 9 bases fitting TRBD1. The CDR3 loop spans 16 amino acids. With 4 bases clipped from V and 0 bases from J, the junction kept 3 bases outside the gene matches. Germline CDR1 reads KGHSH; CDR2 reads LQKENI. CDR3 sequence: CASSQRQGANTGELFF. The CDR3 DNA is TGTGCCAGCTCACAAAGACAGGGGGCGAACACCGGGGAGCTGTTTTTT.

The rearrangement links TRBV7-6 to TRBJ2-5, with a tentative D call TRBD2 (6 bases). Germline values: CDR1 SGHVS, CDR2 FNYEAQ. This CDR3 is built from 13 residues. Trimming stripped 5 bases from V and 5 bases from J, with 12 bases between. Written as DNA, the CDR3 is TGTGCCAGCAGCACTAACGGGAGTGAGACCCAGTACTTC. Translation: CASSTNGSETQYF.

At least ten counts were recorded for this clonotype. This rearrangement joins TRBV6-2 or TRBV6-3 to TRBJ1-6; 7 positions match TRBD1. The CDR3 is 14 amino acids. Losses at the gene ends were 5 bases for V and 6 bases for J; bases not matched to a gene: 4. Germline CDR1 reads MNHEY; CDR2 reads SVGEGT. This CDR3 is CASSLGTVNSPLHF. CDR3 nucleotide sequence: TGTGCCAGCAGTCTGGGGACAGTTAATTCACCCCTCCACTTT.

This clonotype was seen at least ten times. This chain connects TRBV6-1 to TRBJ2-1, with 7 bases that match TRBD2. From germline, CDR1 is MNHNS and CDR2 SASEGT. J gave up 6 bases and V 10 bases, and 9 bases lay outside the gene matches. The CDR3 covers 13 residues. The CDR3 DNA is TGTGCCACGGGCGGGGGAGCTGTCAATGAGCAGTTCTTC. Amino acids: CATGGGAVNEQFF.

This clonotype was counted between two and nine times. V is TRBV25-1 and J is TRBJ2-3, with a weak D call TRBD2 (5 bases). V was clipped by 3 bases and J by 6 bases, with 16 bases between them. Per germline, CDR1 MGHDK and CDR2 SYGVNS. This CDR3 comprises 15 residues. The CDR3 sequence: CASSDLLLAADTQYF. The CDR3 bases are TGTGCCAGCAGTGATCTCCTGCTAGCAGCCGATACGCAGTATTTT.

The V call is TRBV11-2, the J call TRBJ2-1; 11 bases agree with TRBD2. V lost 5 bases, J lost 10 bases, and 13 bases stayed unmatched. Germline assignment: CDR1 SGHAT and CDR2 FQNNGV. There are 16 residues in the CDR3. CDR3 loop: CASSPRPLAGDGEQFF. CDR3 sequence (DNA): TGTGCCAGCAGCCCAAGGCCACTAGCGGGAGACGGCGAGCAGTTCTTC.

This clonotype came up a few times. V gene TRBV5-1 combines with J gene TRBJ1-1, with D possibly TRBD1 on 5 matching bases. V lost 0 bases and J 5 bases, leaving 14 bases between the germline ends. Germline V gene lookup returns CDR1 SGHRS and CDR2 YFSETQ. The CDR3 sequence is 15 residues long. Written as DNA, the CDR3 is TGCGCCAGCAGCTTGGTTGGGGGGATGGGGACTGAAGCTTTCTTT. Amino acids: CASSLVGGMGTEAFF.

As concerns this clonotype: No conserved phenylalanine or tryptophan ends this CDR3, so it is likely a read error. The genes are TRBV23-1 and TRBJ2-3; possibly TRBD2 for D (5 bases). TRBV23-1 is placed among ORFs of uncertain function. This CDR3 is 12 amino acids long. V dropped 10 bases and J dropped 2 bases, with 10 bases sitting between them. In DNA form, the CDR3 reads TGCGCCACCTTGGACTTCACAGATACGCAGTATCTT. The encoded protein is CATLDFTDTQYL.

This clonotype was seen a few times. The chain joins TRBV3-1 to TRBJ2-1; the match to TRBD2 covers 12 bases. Germline-derived CDR1 and CDR2 are LGHDT and YNNKEL (reference sequence). J was trimmed by 7 bases and V by 6 bases; bases with no gene match: 7. The CDR3 sequence is 15 residues long. The CDR3: CASRLTSGRYNEQFF. CDR3 nucleotide sequence: TGTGCCAGCAGACTAACTAGCGGGAGGTATAATGAGCAGTTCTTC.

This clonotype was found a few times. The chain uses TRBV27 and TRBJ2-3; 10 bases line up with TRBD2. V lost 6 bases to trimming and J lost 4 bases; unmatched junction nucleotides: 4. CDR3 length: 14 residues. Germline values: CDR1 MNHEY, CDR2 SMNVEV (reference sequence). Here the CDR3 reads CASRESGGADTQYF. CDR3 bases: TGTGCCAGCAGGGAGAGCGGGGGGGCAGATACGCAGTATTTT.

The chain couples TRBV5-4 to TRBJ2-7, with TRBD1 identical over 10 bases. CDR1 is SGHNT and CDR2 is YYREEE in the germline V gene (reference sequence). The CDR3 is made up of 12 amino acids. Trimming took 7 bases from V and 6 from J; bases not matched to a gene: 4. CDR3 loop: CASGTGVGEQYF. In DNA, the CDR3 is TGTGCCAGCGGGACAGGGGTCGGCGAGCAGTACTTC. Combining the CDR3 with reference TRBV5-4 and TRBJ2-7 gives the whole variable domain ETGVTQSPTHLIKTRGQQVTLRCSSQSGHNTVSWYQQALGQGPQFIFQYYREEENGRGNFPPRFSGLQFPNYSSELNVNALELDDSALYLCASGTGVGEQYFGPGTRLTVT.